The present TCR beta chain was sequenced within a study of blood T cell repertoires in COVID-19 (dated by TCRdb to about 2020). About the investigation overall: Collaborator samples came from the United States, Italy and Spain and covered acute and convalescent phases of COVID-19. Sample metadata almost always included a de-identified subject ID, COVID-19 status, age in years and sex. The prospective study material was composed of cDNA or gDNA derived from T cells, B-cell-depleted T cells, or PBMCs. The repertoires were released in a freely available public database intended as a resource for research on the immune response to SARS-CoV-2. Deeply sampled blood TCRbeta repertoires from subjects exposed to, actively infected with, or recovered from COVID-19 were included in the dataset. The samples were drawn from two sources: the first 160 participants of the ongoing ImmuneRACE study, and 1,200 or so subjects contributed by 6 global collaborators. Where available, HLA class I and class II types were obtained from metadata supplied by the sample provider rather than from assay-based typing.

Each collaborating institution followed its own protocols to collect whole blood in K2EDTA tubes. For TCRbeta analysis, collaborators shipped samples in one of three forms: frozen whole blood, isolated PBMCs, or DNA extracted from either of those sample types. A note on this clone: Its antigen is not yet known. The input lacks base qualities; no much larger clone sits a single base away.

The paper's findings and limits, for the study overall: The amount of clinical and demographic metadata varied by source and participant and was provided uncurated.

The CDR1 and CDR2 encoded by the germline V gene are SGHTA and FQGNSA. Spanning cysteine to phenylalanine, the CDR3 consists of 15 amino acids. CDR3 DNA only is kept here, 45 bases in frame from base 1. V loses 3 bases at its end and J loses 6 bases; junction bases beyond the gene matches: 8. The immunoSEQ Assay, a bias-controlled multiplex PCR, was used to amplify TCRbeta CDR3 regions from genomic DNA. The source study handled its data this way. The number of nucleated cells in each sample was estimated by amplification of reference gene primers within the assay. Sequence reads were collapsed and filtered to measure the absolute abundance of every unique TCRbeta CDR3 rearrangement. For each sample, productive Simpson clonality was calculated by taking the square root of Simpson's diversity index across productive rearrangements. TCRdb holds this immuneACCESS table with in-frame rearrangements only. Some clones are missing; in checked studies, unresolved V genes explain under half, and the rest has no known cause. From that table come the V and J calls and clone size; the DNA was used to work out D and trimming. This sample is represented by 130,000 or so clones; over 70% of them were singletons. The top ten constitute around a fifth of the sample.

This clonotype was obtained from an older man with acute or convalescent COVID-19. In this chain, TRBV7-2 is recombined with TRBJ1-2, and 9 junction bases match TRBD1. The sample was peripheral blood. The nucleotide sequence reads TGTGCCAGCAGCTTCGGGACAGGGATGAGGGATGGCTACACCTTC. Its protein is CASSFGTGMRDGYTF.